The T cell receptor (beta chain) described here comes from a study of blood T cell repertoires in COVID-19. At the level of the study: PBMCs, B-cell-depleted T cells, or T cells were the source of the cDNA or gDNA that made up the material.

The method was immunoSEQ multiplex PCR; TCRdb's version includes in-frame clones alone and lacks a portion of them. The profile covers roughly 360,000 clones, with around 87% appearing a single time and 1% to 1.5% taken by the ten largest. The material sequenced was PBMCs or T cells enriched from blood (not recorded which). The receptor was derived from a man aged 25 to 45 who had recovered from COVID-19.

The CDR3 protein is CAWNPPGDSPLHF. For the CDR3, the DNA is TGTGCCTGGAATCCCCCTGGAGATTCACCCCTCCACTTT. This chain connects TRBV30 to TRBJ1-6; unclear D gene. Looked up from germline, CDR1 is GTSNPN and CDR2 is SVGIG (reference sequence). The CDR3 covers 13 residues. Trimming took off 4 bases at V and 8 bases at J, with 12 bases between the two ends. Combining the CDR3 with reference TRBV30 and TRBJ1-6 gives the whole variable domain SQTIHQWPATLVQPVGSPLSLECTVEGTSNPNLYWYRQAAGRGLQLLFYSVGIGQISSEVPQNLSASRPQDRQFILSSKKLLLSDSGFYLCAWNPPGDSPLHFGNGTRLTVT.